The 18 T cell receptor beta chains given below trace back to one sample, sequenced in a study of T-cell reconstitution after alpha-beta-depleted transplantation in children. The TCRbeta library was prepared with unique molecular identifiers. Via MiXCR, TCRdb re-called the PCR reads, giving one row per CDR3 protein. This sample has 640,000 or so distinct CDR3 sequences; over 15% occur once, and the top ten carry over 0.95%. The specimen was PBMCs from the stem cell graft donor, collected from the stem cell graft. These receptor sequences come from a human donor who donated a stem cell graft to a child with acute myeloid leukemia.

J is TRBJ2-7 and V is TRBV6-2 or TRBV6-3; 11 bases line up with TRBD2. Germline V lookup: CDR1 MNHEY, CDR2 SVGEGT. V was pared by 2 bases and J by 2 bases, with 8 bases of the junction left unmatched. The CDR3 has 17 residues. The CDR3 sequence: CASSYDPLAGATYEQYV. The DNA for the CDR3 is TGTGCCAGCAGTTACGATCCACTAGCGGGGGCCACCTACGAGCAGTACGTC.

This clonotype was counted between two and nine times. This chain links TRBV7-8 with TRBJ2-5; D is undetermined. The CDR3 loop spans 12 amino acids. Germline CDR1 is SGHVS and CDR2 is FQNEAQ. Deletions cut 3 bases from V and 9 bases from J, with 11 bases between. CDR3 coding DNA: TGTGCCAGCAGCTTGGATCCCAAGGCCCAGTACTTC. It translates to CASSLDPKAQYF. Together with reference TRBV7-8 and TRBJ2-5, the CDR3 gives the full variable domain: GAGVSQSPRYKVAKRGQDVALRCDPISGHVSLFWYQQALGQGPEFLTYFQNEAQLDKSGLPSDRFFAERPEGSVSTLKIQRTQQEDSAVYLCASSLDPKAQYFGPGTRLLVL.

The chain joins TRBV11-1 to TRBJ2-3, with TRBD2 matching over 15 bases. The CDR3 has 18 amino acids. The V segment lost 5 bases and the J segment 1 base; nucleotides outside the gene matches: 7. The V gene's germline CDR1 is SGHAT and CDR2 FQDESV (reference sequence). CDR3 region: CASSPGLAGGPGTDTQYF. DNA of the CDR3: TGTGCCAGCAGCCCCGGACTAGCGGGGGGGCCTGGCACAGATACGCAGTATTTT. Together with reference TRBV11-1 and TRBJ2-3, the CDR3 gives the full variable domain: EAEVAQSPRYKITEKSQAVAFWCDPISGHATLYWYRQILGQGPELLVQFQDESVVDDSQLPKDRFSAERLKGVDSTLKIQPAELGDSAMYLCASSPGLAGGPGTDTQYFGPGTRLTVL.

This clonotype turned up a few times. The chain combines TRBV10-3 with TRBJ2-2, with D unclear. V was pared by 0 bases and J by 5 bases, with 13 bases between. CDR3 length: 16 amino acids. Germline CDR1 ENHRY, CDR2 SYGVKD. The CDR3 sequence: CAISESTGSPTGELFF. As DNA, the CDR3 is TGTGCCATCAGTGAGTCGACTGGTAGCCCAACCGGGGAGCTGTTTTTT.

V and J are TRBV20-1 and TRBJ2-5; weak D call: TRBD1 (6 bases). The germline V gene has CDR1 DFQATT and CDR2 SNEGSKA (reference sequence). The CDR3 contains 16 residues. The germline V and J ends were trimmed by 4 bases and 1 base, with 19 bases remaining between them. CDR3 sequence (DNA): TGCAGTGCTACGTTTTTCGGGACAATAGTCCAAGAGACCCAGTACTTC. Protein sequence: CSATFFGTIVQETQYF.

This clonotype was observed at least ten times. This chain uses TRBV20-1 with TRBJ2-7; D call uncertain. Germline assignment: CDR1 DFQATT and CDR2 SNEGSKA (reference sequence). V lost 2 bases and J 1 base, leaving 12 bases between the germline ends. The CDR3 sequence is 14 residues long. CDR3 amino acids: CSARPYRWSYEQYV. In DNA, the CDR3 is TGCAGTGCTAGACCGTATAGGTGGTCCTACGAGCAGTACGTC.

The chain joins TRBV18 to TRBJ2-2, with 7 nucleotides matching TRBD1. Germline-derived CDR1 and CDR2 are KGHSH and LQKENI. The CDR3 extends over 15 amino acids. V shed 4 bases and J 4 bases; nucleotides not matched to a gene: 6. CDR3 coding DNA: TGTGCCAGCTCACTACAGGGGACGGGCACCGGGGAGCTGTTTTTT. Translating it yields CASSLQGTGTGELFF.

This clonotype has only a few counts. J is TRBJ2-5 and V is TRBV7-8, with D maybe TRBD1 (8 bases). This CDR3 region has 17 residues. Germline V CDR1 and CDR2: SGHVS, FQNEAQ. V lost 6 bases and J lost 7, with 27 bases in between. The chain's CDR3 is CASSFIQGGNPQGTQYF. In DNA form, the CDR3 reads TGTGCCAGCAGTTTCATACAGGGGGGGAACCCCCAGGGGACCCAGTACTTC.

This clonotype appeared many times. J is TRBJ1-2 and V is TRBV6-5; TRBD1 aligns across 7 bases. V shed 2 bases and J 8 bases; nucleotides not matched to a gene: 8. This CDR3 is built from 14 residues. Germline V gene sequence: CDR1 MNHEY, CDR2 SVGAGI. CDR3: CASSYRGQIGGYTF. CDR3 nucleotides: TGTGCCAGCAGTTACCGGGGACAGATCGGCGGCTACACCTTC.

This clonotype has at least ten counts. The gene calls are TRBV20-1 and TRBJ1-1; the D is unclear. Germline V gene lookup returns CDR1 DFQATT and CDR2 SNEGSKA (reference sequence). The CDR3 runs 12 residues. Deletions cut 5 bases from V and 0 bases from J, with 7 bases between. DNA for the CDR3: TGCAGTGCTCAGGACTTGAACACTGAAGCTTTCTTT. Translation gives CSAQDLNTEAFF.

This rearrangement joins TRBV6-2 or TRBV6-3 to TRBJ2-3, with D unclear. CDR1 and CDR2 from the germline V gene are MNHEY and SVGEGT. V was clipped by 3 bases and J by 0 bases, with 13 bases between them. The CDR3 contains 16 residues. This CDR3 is CASSYNRRTSTDTQYF. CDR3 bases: TGTGCCAGCAGTTATAACCGTCGAACTAGCACAGATACGCAGTATTTT.

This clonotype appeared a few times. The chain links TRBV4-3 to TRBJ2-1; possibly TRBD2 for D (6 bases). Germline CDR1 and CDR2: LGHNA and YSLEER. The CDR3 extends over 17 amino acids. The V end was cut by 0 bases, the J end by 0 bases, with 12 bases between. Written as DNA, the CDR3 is TGCGCCAGCAGCCAAGACCCCGGGGGAAGCTCCTACAATGAGCAGTTCTTC. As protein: CASSQDPGGSSYNEQFF.

CDR3 DNA sequence: TGTGCCAGCAGTTTATCTTCTCTAGCGGGGGGCCGACGGTACGAGCAGTACTTC. Amino acid sequence: CASSLSSLAGGRRYEQYF. This rearrangement joins TRBV27 to TRBJ2-7; 11 bases fit TRBD2. The CDR3 runs to 18 residues. Trimming removed 0 bases from V and 4 bases from J; junction bases left unmatched: 11. CDR1 is MNHEY, CDR2 SMNVEV, per germline (reference sequence).

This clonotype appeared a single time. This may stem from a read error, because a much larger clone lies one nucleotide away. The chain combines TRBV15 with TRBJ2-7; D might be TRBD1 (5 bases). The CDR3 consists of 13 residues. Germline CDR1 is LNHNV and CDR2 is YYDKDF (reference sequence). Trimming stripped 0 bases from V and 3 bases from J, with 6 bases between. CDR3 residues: CATSRDQGYEQYF. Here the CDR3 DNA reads TGTGCCACCAGCAGAGATCAGGGCTACGAGCAGTACTTC.

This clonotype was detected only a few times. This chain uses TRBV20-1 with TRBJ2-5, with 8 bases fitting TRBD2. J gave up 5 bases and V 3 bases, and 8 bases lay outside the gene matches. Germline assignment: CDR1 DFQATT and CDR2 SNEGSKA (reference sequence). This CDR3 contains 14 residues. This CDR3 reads CSASGGVEGETQYF. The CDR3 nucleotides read TGCAGTGCTAGCGGGGGGGTGGAGGGGGAGACCCAGTACTTC.

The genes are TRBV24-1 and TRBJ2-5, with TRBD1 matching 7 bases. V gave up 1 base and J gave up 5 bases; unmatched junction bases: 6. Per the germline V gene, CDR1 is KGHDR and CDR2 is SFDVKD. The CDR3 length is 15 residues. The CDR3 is CATSDFTTGHETQYF. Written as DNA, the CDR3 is TGTGCCACCAGTGATTTCACGACAGGGCATGAGACCCAGTACTTC.

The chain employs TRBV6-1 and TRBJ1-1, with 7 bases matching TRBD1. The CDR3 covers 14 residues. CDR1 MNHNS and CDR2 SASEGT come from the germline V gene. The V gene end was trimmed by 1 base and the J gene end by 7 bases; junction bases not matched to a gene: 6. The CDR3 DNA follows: TGTGCCAGCAGTGAAGGAGGGACAGCTCTTGAAGCTTTCTTT. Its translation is CASSEGGTALEAFF.

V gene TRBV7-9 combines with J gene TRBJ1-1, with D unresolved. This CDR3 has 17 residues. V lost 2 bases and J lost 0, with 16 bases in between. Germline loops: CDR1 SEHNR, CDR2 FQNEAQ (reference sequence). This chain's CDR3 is CASSLRAGAPMNTEAFF. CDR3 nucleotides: TGTGCCAGCAGCTTAAGGGCGGGTGCTCCAATGAACACTGAAGCTTTCTTT.